Shown below are 26 T cell receptor beta chains from a single sample sequenced in a study of cytomegalovirus exposure and HLA in healthy donors. In the PCR, 60 Vbeta and 13 Jbeta primers were used. Assay used: immunoSEQ multiplex PCR; TCRdb lists only in-frame clones, some missing. The repertoire has roughly 180,000 clones, 75% to 85% of them found once; the top ten carry around 1.2%. The sample comprised PBMCs. These receptors all stem from a girl aged 2-10 years in good health and CMV-seropositive.

This chain connects TRBV5-1 to TRBJ2-1; weak D call: TRBD1 (6 bases). This CDR3 comprises 16 residues. Trimming took off 0 bases at V and 3 bases at J, with 13 bases between the two ends. Per the germline V gene, CDR1 is SGHRS and CDR2 is YFSETQ. The CDR3 protein is CASSLGGQVGYNEQFF. As DNA, the CDR3 is TGCGCCAGCAGCTTGGGGGGACAAGTAGGCTACAATGAGCAGTTCTTC.

This clone is a singleton in its sample. The V call is TRBV19, the J call TRBJ2-6; tentatively, D is TRBD2 (5 bases). Germline CDR1 LNHDA, CDR2 SQIVND (reference sequence). CDR3 length: 16 residues. Trimming removed 5 bases at V and 2 bases at J, with 13 bases between. CDR3 amino acids: CASSGPTTTGANVLTF. DNA for the CDR3: TGTGCCAGTAGTGGTCCGACTACCACTGGGGCCAACGTCCTGACTTTC.

In its sample, this clone was seen a few times. This chain uses TRBV5-8 with TRBJ1-5; a possible D gene is TRBD1 (5 bases). Per germline, CDR1 SGHTS and CDR2 YDEGEE. The CDR3 has 14 residues. The V and J ends lost 3 bases and 7 bases respectively, with 14 bases between them. The CDR3 loop is CASSSRRETQPQHF. Written as DNA, the CDR3 is TGTGCCAGCAGCTCACGCAGGGAAACACAGCCCCAGCATTTT. Full variable domain (outside the CDR3, taken from reference TRBV5-8 and TRBJ1-5): EAGVTQSPTHLIKTRGQQATLRCSPISGHTSVYWYQQALGLGLQFLLWYDEGEERNRGNFPPRFSGRQFPNYSSELNVNALELEDSALYLCASSSRRETQPQHFGDGTRLSIL.

A word on this clone: One junction end disagrees with the germline gene, perhaps due to a read error. J is TRBJ1-2 and V is TRBV7-9; a possible D gene is TRBD1 (6 bases). The CDR3 has 13 amino acids. Germline V gene data show CDR1 as SEHNR and CDR2 as FQNEAQ (reference sequence). CDR3 in amino acids: CSSSLIQGDGYTF. DNA for the CDR3: TGTTCCAGCAGCTTAATACAGGGCGATGGCTACACCTTC. Full variable domain (outside the CDR3, taken from reference TRBV7-9 and TRBJ1-2): DTGVSQNPRHKITKRGQNVTFRCDPISEHNRLYWYRQTLGQGPEFLTYFQNEAQLEKSRLLSDRFSAERPKGSFSTLEIQRTEQGDSAMYLCSSSLIQGDGYTFGSGTRLTVV.

The genes are TRBV27 and TRBJ2-1; TRBD1 aligns across 8 bases. Germline values: CDR1 MNHEY, CDR2 SMNVEV (reference sequence). V lost 3 bases and J lost 7; bases outside the gene matches: 2. The CDR3 extends over 13 amino acids. Here the CDR3 reads CASSFQGANEQFF. CDR3 bases: TGTGCCAGCAGTTTCCAGGGGGCTAATGAGCAGTTCTTC.

A few counts support this clone. The chain employs TRBV4-1 and TRBJ1-2, with a weak D call TRBD1 (6 bases). This CDR3 has 15 amino acids. CDR1 and CDR2 (germline): MGHRA, YSYEKL. V shed 3 bases and J shed 5 bases, with 16 bases lying between them. This chain's CDR3 is CASSHGTGTQYGYTF. CDR3 nucleotide sequence: TGCGCCAGCAGCCACGGAACCGGGACACAGTATGGCTACACCTTC.

This chain connects TRBV5-1 to TRBJ2-4; D is unclear. CDR1 is SGHRS, CDR2 YFSETQ, per germline. The CDR3 loop spans 14 amino acids. Deletions cut 0 bases from V and 8 bases from J, with 12 bases between. The CDR3 is CASSLDMERDIQYF. The CDR3 DNA reads as TGCGCCAGCAGCTTGGACATGGAGAGAGACATTCAGTACTTC.

This clone was counted between two and nine times. The chain employs TRBV6-6 and TRBJ1-1, with 7 bases identical to TRBD1. This CDR3 comprises 13 residues. V was pared by 6 bases and J by 4 bases, with 5 bases of the junction left unmatched. Germline V gene data show CDR1 as MNHNY and CDR2 as SVGAGI (reference sequence). The CDR3, as DNA: TGTGCCAGCAGCATGGGACAGTTCACTGAAGCTTTCTTT. Residues: CASSMGQFTEAFF.

The chain recombines TRBV11-3 with TRBJ2-5; TRBD2 aligns across 13 bases. The CDR3 runs to 15 residues. CDR1 is SGHNT, CDR2 YENEEA, per germline. V trimming: 1 base; J trimming: 4 bases; junction bases outside the gene matches: 0. The CDR3 here is CASSLGLAGGETQYF. The CDR3 DNA follows: TGTGCCAGCAGCTTAGGACTAGCGGGAGGAGAGACCCAGTACTTC.

The V and J genes are TRBV5-1 and TRBJ1-3; weak D call: TRBD1 (6 bases). Germline CDR1 and CDR2: SGHRS and YFSETQ. The CDR3 is made up of 15 amino acids. V lost 4 bases, J lost 2 bases, and 13 bases lay in between. The CDR3 DNA sequence: TGCGCCAGCAGCCCTGAGTCAGGGGCTGGAAACACCATATATTTT. This gives the protein CASSPESGAGNTIYF.

The J gene is TRBJ2-7, the V gene TRBV20-1, with D possibly matching TRBD1 (6 bases). Germline CDR1 and CDR2: DFQATT and SNEGSKA (reference sequence). The CDR3 consists of 11 residues. The germline V and J ends were trimmed by 4 bases and 3 bases, with 7 bases remaining between them. The CDR3 DNA reads TGCAGTGCTACACAGGGCTACGAGCAGTACTTC. This encodes CSATQGYEQYF.

This clone has a handful of counts. The chain joins TRBV5-6 to TRBJ1-6; 8 nucleotides match TRBD1. J was trimmed by 5 bases and V by 4 bases; bases with no gene match: 5. The CDR3 length is 15 residues. CDR1 is SGHDT and CDR2 is YYEEEE in the germline V gene. The chain's CDR3 is CASSGDRGNNSPLHF. CDR3 sequence (DNA): TGTGCCAGCAGCGGCGACAGGGGCAATAATTCACCCCTCCACTTT.

The chain recombines TRBV25-1 with TRBJ2-7, with D possibly TRBD1 on 6 matching bases. The CDR3 totals 16 residues. Per the germline V gene, CDR1 is MGHDK and CDR2 is SYGVNS. Between the trimmed V and J ends, which lost 1 base and 2 bases, there was a span of 15 bases. The CDR3 nucleotides read TGTGCCAGCAGTGAATCGCGACAGGCGCTAACCTACGAGCAGTACTTC. This translates into CASSESRQALTYEQYF.

The CDR3 spells CAWKIRGNEQFF. In DNA form, the CDR3 reads TGTGCCTGGAAGATTCGGGGAAATGAGCAGTTCTTC. The chain carries TRBV30 and TRBJ2-1, with a tentative D call TRBD2 (5 bases). Germline V CDR1 and CDR2: GTSNPN, SVGIG (reference sequence). The CDR3 runs to 12 residues. V was clipped by 4 bases and J by 7 bases, with 11 bases between them. The variable domain in full, completed from reference TRBV30 and TRBJ2-1, reads SQTIHQWPATLVQPVGSPLSLECTVEGTSNPNLYWYRQAAGRGLQLLFYSVGIGQISSEVPQNLSASRPQDRQFILSSKKLLLSDSGFYLCAWKIRGNEQFFGPGTRLTVL.

V usage is TRBV28 and J usage is TRBJ1-2; D gene unclear. Between the trimmed V and J ends, which lost 9 bases and 8 bases, there was a span of 13 bases. CDR1 is MDHEN and CDR2 is SYDVKM in the germline V gene. This CDR3 has 11 amino acids. The CDR3: CASSTPSGYTF. The CDR3 coding sequence is TGTGCCAGTAGCACACCCTCCGGCTACACCTTC.

The chain employs TRBV6-5 and TRBJ2-1, with 7 nucleotides matching TRBD2. Germline V lookup: CDR1 MNHEY, CDR2 SVGAGI. Germline trimming cut 5 bases from V and 7 bases from J; bases unmatched to any gene: 8. The CDR3 consists of 14 residues. The CDR3: CASSTAWGGNEQFF. Written as DNA, the CDR3 is TGTGCCAGCAGTACGGCATGGGGGGGTAATGAGCAGTTCTTC.

The J gene is TRBJ2-3, the V gene TRBV7-9, with 7 bases that match TRBD2. There are 13 residues in the CDR3. Trimming at V came to 2 bases and at J to 5 bases, leaving 1 base not matched to a gene. CDR1 is SEHNR and CDR2 is FQNEAQ in the germline V gene (reference sequence). The CDR3 spells CASSLTGGDTQYF. The CDR3 DNA reads TGTGCCAGCAGCTTAACGGGAGGAGATACGCAGTATTTT.

The gene calls are TRBV9 and TRBJ2-2; D call uncertain. V was clipped by 1 base and J by 6 bases, with 4 bases between them. Germline loops: CDR1 SGDLS, CDR2 YYNGEE. The CDR3 has 12 residues. CDR3 sequence: CASSVSAGELFF. CDR3 coding DNA: TGTGCCAGCAGCGTATCGGCCGGGGAGCTGTTTTTT.

The V and J genes are TRBV6-5 and TRBJ2-7; D may be TRBD2 (6 bases). CDR1 is MNHEY and CDR2 is SVGAGI in the germline V gene. V lost 0 bases, J lost 6 bases, and 15 bases lay in between. This CDR3 has 15 residues. The CDR3 coding sequence is TGTGCCAGCAGTTACTCTGGGGGAGGCCATTTCGAGCAGTACTTC. This translates into CASSYSGGGHFEQYF.

This clone was detected only once. The rearrangement joins TRBV6-1 to TRBJ2-1; no firm D call. V was pared by 9 bases and J by 3 bases, with 9 bases between. The CDR3 runs 12 residues. Germline lookup yields CDR1 MNHNS and CDR2 SASEGT. The CDR3 spells CASAWSYNEQFF. The CDR3 bases are TGTGCCAGTGCGTGGAGCTACAATGAGCAGTTCTTC.

The rearrangement links TRBV20-1 to TRBJ2-7; the D is unclear. This CDR3 has 10 residues. CDR1 is DFQATT, CDR2 SNEGSKA, per germline (reference sequence). CDR3: CSRWSYEQYF. The CDR3 nucleotides read TGCAGCAGATGGAGCTACGAGCAGTACTTC.

The chain joins TRBV18 to TRBJ2-7; D gene ambiguous. Germline V gene data show CDR1 as KGHSH and CDR2 as LQKENI. The V end lost 3 bases, the J end lost 6 bases, and 9 bases lay between the germline ends. CDR3 length: 12 residues. The CDR3 DNA reads TGTGCCAGCTCACCGTCCACTTCCGAGCAGTACTTC. Its protein product is CASSPSTSEQYF. The complete variable domain, with remaining parts taken from reference TRBV18 and TRBJ2-7, reads NAGVMQNPRHLVRRRGQEARLRCSPMKGHSHVYWYRQLPEEGLKFMVYLQKENIIDESGMPKERFSAEFPKEGPSILRIQQVVRGDSAAYFCASSPSTSEQYFGPGTRLTVT.

This chain connects TRBV12-5 to TRBJ2-3; TRBD2 aligns across 11 bases. V gave up 6 bases and J gave up 6 bases; unmatched junction bases: 8. The CDR3 covers 15 residues. Germline V gene sequence: CDR1 LGHNT, CDR2 FRNRAP. CDR3 amino acids: CASGASGRWSDTQYF. CDR3 DNA sequence: TGTGCTAGTGGGGCTAGCGGGAGGTGGTCGGATACGCAGTATTTT.

The V call is TRBV27, the J call TRBJ2-2; possible D gene TRBD2, 5 bases. CDR3 size: 14 residues. Trimming removed 5 bases from V and 7 bases from J, with 14 bases in between. CDR1 MNHEY and CDR2 SMNVEV come from the germline V gene (reference sequence). CDR3 sequence (DNA): TGTGCCAGCAGTCAGGACTCCTATTTCGGGGAGCTGTTTTTT. Its protein product is CASSQDSYFGELFF.

The chain recombines TRBV19 with TRBJ1-5, with D perhaps matching TRBD1 (5 bases). Germline V gene data show CDR1 as LNHDA and CDR2 as SQIVND (reference sequence). The V gene lost 0 bases and the J gene lost 2 bases, with 5 bases spanning the gap. The length of the CDR3 is 14 residues. The CDR3 region has the DNA TGTGCCAGTAGTATAGACAGGGGCAATCAGCCCCAGCATTTT. Protein product: CASSIDRGNQPQHF.

This chain connects TRBV10-1 to TRBJ2-7, with 8 bases aligning to TRBD2. The CDR3 is 14 amino acids. Per germline, CDR1 WNHNN and CDR2 SYGVQD (reference sequence). The trim removed 4 bases at V and 4 bases at J, leaving 6 bases unmatched. CDR3 sequence (DNA): TGCGCCAGCAGTGTTATGCGGGGGGCGTACGAGCAGTACTTC. This encodes CASSVMRGAYEQYF.